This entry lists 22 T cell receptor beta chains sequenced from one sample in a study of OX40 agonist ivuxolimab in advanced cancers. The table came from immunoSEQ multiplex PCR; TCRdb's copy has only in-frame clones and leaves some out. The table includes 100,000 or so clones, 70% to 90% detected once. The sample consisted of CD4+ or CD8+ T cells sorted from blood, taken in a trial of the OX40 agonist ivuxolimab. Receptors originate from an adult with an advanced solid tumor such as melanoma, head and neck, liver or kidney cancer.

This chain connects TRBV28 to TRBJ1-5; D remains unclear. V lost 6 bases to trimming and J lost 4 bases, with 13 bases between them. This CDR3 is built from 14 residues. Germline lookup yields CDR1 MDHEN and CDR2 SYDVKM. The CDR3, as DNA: TGTGCCAGCAGCCCGCCTAACCGGAATCAGCCCCAGCATTTT. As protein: CASSPPNRNQPQHF.

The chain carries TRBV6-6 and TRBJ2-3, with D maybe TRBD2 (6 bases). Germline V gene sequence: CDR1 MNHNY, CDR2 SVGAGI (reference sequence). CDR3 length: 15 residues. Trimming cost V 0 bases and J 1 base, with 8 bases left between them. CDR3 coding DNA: TGTGCCAGCAGTTACTCAGGAGGGGGCACAGATACGCAGTATTTT. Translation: CASSYSGGGTDTQYF.

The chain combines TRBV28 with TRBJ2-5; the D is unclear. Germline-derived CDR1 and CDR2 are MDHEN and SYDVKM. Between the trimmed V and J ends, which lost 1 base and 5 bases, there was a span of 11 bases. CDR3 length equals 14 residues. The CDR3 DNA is TGTGCCAGCAGTTTATTAAGGGAAGGCGAGACCCAGTACTTC. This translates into CASSLLREGETQYF.

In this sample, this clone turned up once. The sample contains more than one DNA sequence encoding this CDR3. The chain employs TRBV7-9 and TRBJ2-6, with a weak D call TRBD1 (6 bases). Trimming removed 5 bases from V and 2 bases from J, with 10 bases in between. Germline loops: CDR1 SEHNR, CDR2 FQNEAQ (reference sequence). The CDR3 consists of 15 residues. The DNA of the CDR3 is TGTGCCAGCAGCCCTGAGGGGGCTGGGGCCAACGTCCTGACTTTC. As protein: CASSPEGAGANVLTF.

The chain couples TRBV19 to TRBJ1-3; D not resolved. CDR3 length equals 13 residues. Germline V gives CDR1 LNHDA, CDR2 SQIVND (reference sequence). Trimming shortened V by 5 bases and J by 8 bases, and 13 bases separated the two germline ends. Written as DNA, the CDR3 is TGTGCCAGTAGTGGATTTATTGGGGACACCATATATTTT. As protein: CASSGFIGDTIYF.

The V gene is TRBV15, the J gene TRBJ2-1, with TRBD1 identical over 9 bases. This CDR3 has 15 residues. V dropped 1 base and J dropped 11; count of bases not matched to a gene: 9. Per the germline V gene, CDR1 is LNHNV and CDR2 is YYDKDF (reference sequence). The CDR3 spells CATSRGGRGTGQQFF. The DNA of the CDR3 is TGTGCCACCAGCAGAGGGGGGAGGGGGACAGGGCAGCAGTTCTTC.

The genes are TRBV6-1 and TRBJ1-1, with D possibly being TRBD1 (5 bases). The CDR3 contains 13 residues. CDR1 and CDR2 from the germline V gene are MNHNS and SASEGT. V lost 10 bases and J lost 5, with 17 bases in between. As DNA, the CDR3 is TGTGCCACCAAAACTCGGGGCGGGACTGAAGCTTTCTTT. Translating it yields CATKTRGGTEAFF.

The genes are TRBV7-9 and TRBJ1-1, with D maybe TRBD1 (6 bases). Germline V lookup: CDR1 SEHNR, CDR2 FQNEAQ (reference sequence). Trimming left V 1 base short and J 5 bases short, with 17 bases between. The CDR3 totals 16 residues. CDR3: CASSLGGGRGRTEAFF. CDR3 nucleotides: TGTGCCAGCAGCTTAGGAGGAGGCAGGGGCAGGACTGAAGCTTTCTTT.

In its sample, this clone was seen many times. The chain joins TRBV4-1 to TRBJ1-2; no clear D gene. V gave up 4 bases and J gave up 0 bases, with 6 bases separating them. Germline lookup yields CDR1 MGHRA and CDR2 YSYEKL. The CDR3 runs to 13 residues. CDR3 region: CASSRSTNYGYTF. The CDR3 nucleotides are TGCGCCAGCAGCCGGTCGACTAACTATGGCTACACCTTC.

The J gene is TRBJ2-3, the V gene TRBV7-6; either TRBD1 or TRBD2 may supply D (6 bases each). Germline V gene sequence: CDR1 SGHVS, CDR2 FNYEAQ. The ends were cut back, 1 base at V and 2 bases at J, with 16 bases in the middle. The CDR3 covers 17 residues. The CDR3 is CASSLDYGGPYTDTQYF. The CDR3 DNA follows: TGTGCCAGCAGCTTAGATTACGGGGGCCCTTACACAGATACGCAGTATTTT.

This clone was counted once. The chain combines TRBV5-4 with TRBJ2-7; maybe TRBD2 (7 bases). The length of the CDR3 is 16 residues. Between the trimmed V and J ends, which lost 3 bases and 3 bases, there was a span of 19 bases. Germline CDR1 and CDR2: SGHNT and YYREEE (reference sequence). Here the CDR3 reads CASSSSARGAFYEQYF. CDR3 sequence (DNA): TGTGCCAGCAGCTCCTCGGCCCGGGGGGCGTTCTACGAGCAGTACTTC.

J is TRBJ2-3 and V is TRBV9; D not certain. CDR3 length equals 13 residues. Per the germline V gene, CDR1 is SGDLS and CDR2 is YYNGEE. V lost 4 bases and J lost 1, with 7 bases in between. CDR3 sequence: CASSLGGTDTQYF. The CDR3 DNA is TGTGCCAGCAGCCTTGGGGGCACAGATACGCAGTATTTT. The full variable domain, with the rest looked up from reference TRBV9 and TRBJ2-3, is DSGVTQTPKHLITATGQRVTLRCSPRSGDLSVYWYQQSLDQGLQFLIQYYNGEERAKGNILERFSAQQFPDLHSELNLSSLELGDSALYFCASSLGGTDTQYFGPGTRLTVL.

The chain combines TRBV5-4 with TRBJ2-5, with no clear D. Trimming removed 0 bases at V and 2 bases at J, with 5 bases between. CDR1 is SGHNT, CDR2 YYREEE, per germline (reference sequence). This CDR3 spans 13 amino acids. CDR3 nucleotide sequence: TGTGCCAGCAGCTTGGTGGGGCAAGAGACCCAGTACTTC. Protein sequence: CASSLVGQETQYF.

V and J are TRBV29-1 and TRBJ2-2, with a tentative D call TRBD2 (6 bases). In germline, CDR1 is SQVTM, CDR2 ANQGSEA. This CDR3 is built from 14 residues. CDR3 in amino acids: CGALGGIRAGELFF. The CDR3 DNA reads TGCGGAGCTTTGGGAGGAATAAGGGCCGGGGAGCTGTTTTTT.

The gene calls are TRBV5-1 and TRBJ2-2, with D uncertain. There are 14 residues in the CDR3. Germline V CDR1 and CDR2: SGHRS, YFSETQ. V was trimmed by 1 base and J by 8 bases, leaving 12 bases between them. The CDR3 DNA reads TGCGCCAGCAGCTTGCAAGGGAAAACTGGGGAGCTGTTTTTT. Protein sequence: CASSLQGKTGELFF.

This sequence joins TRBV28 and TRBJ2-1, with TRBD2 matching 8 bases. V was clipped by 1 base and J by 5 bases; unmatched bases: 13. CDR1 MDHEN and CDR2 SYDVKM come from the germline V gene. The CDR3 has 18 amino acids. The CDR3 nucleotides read TGTGCCAGCAGTTTATTTACGGGACTAGTAGTTATAAACAATGAGCAGTTCTTC. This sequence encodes CASSLFTGLVVINNEQFF.

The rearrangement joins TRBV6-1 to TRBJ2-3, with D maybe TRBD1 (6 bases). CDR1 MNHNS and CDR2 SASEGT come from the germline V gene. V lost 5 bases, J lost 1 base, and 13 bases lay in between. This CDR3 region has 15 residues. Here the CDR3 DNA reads TGTGCCAGCAGTTTGGACAGACTGGGCACAGATACGCAGTATTTT. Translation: CASSLDRLGTDTQYF.

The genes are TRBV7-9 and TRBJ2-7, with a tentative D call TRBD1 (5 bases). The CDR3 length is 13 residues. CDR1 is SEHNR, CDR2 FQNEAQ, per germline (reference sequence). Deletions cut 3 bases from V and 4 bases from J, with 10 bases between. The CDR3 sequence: CASSLTDTYEQYF. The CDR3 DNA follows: TGTGCCAGCAGCTTGACAGATACATACGAGCAGTACTTC.

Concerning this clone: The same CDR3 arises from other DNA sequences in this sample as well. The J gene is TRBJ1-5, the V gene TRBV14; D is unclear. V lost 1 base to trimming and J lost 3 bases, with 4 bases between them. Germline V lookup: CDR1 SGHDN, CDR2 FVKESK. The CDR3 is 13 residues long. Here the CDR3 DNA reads TGTGCCAGCAGCCAAGGGTACAATCAGCCCCAGCATTTT. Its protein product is CASSQGYNQPQHF.

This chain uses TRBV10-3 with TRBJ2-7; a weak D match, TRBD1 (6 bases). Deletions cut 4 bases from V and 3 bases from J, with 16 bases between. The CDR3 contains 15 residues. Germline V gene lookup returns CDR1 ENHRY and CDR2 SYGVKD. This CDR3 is CAISGQEAGGYEQYF. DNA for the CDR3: TGTGCCATCAGTGGACAGGAGGCTGGGGGCTACGAGCAGTACTTC.

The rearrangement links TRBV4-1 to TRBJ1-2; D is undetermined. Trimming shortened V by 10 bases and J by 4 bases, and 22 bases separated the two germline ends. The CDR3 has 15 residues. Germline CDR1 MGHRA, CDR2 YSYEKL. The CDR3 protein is CATRSEPVSFYGYTF. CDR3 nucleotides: TGCGCCACCCGCAGCGAGCCCGTTTCCTTCTATGGCTACACCTTC.

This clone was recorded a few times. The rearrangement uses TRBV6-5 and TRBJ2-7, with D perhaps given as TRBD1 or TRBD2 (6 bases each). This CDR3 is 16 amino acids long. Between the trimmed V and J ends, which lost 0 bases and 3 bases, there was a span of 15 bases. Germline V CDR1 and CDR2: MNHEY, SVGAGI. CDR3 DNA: TGTGCCAGCAGTTACTCGATTTCGGGGGCCCACTACGAGCAGTACTTC. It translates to CASSYSISGAHYEQYF.